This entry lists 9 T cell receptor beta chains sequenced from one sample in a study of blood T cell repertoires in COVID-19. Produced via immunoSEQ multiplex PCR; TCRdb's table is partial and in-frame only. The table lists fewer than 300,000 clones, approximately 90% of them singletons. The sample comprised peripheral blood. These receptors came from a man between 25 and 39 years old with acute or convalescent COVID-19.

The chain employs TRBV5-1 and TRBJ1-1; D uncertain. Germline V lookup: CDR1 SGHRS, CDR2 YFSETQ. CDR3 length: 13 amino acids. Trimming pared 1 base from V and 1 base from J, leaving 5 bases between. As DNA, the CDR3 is TGCGCCAGCAGCTTGTTCAAGAACACTGAAGCTTTCTTT. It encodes CASSLFKNTEAFF.

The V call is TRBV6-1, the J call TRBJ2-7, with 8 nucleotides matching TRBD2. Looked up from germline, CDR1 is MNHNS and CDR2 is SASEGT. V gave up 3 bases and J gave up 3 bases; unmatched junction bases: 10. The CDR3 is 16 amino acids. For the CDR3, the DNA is TGTGCCAGCAGTGACCCTGGCGGGACTAGAAGCTACGAGCAGTACTTC. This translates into CASSDPGGTRSYEQYF.

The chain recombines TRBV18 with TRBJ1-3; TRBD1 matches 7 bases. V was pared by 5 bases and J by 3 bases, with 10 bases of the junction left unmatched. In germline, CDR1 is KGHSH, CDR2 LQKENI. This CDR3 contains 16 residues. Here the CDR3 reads CASSSTEGAIGNTIYF. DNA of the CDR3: TGTGCCAGCTCATCGACGGAGGGGGCGATTGGAAACACCATATATTTT.

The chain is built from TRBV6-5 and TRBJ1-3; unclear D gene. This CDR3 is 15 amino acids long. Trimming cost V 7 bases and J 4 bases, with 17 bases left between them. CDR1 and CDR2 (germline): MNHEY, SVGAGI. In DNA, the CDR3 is TGTGCCAGCACCCCGGACGGAGGCAACGGAAACACCATATATTTT. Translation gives CASTPDGGNGNTIYF.

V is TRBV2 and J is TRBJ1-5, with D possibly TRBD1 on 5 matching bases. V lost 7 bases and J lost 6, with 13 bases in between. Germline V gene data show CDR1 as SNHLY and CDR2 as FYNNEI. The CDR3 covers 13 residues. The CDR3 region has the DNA TGTGCCAGCACCAGGGAAGCGGGTCAGCCCCAGCATTTT. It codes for CASTREAGQPQHF.

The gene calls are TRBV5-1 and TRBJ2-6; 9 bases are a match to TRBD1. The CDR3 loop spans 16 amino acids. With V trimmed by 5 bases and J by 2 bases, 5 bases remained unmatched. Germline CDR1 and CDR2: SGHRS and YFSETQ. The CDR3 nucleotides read TGCGCCAGCAGTCTAACAGGGGGCACTGGGGCCAACGTCCTGACTTTC. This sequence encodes CASSLTGGTGANVLTF. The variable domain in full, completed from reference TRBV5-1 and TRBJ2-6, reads KAGVTQTPRYLIKTRGQQVTLSCSPISGHRSVSWYQQTPGQGLQFLFEYFSETQRNKGNFPGRFSGRQFSNSRSEMNVSTLELGDSALYLCASSLTGGTGANVLTFGAGSRLTVL.

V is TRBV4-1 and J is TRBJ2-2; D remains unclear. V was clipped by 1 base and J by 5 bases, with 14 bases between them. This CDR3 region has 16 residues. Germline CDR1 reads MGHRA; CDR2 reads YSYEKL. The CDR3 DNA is TGCGCCAGCAGCCAAGCCCCCTCCGCGAGGACCGGGGAGCTGTTTTTT. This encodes CASSQAPSARTGELFF.

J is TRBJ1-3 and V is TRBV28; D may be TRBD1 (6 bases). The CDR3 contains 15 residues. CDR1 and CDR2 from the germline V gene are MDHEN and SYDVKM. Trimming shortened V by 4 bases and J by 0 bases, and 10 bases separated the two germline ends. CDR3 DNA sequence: TGTGCCAGCAGTTCCACAGGGCGCTCTGGAAACACCATATATTTT. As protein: CASSSTGRSGNTIYF.

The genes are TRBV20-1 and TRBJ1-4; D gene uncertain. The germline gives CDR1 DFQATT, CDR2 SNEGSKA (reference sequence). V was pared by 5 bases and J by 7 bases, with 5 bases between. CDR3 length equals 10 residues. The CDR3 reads CSAGPEKLFF. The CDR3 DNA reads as TGCAGTGCTGGCCCTGAAAAACTGTTTTTT.